This paragraph covers one TCR beta chain sequence. This sample was taken from a study of chemoradiotherapy in HPV16-positive cancers. The table came from immunoSEQ multiplex PCR; TCRdb's copy has only in-frame clones and leaves some out. The repertoire holds approximately 32,000 clones, with roughly 75% as singletons. This specimen was blood, taken from a patient who underwent chemoradiotherapy. The receptor was derived from a human donor with HPV-associated anogenital cancer.

DNA of the CDR3: TGTGCCAGCAGTTACTCGAGAGGGGGTGATGAGCAGTTCTTC. Residues: CASSYSRGGDEQFF. The rearrangement joins TRBV6-5 to TRBJ2-1; D possibly corresponds to TRBD1 (6 bases). The CDR3 runs to 14 residues. V shed 0 bases and J shed 8 bases, with 11 bases lying between them. Germline CDR1 and CDR2: MNHEY and SVGAGI.